This T cell receptor beta chain is drawn from a study of beta chain features in type 1 diabetes. Study summary: Patient and healthy donor groups were alike in age, gender and cell yields. Findings and caveats of the study: For Type 1 diabetes patients, all four CD4+ subsets carried TCRB CDR3s that were moderately but significantly shorter.

The investigators reverse transcribed all of the isolated RNA, so they sequenced expressed TCRB transcripts. The average output of naive, central memory and regulatory T cell samples was about 3.57 million reads. Assay used: immunoSEQ multiplex PCR; TCRdb lists only in-frame clones, some missing. The data show some 140,000 clones, 9% seen once. Naive, central memory, regulatory and stem cell-like memory cells within the CD4+ compartment were sorted using CD45RO/CCR7/CD25/CD127/CD95/CD27. This clone appeared a few times. The antigen remains undetermined. One end of the junction is discordant with germline, which a read error may explain. Sequencing input: central memory CD4+ T cells from blood. This receptor was obtained from a man aged 30-40 years with type 1 diabetes.

The chain's CDR3 is CASSQDPDQPQHF. In DNA, the CDR3 is TGCGCCAGCAGTCAAGACCCAGATCAGCCCCAGCATTTT. The V call is TRBV4-1, the J call TRBJ1-5, with D uncertain. Germline lookup yields CDR1 MGHRA and CDR2 YSYEKL. The length of the CDR3 is 13 residues.